These 25 T cell receptor beta chains came from one sample sequenced in a study of shared clonotypes between healthy human individuals. Produced via immunoSEQ multiplex PCR; TCRdb's table is partial and in-frame only. Among some 1,600,000 clones listed, 98% were seen once. The sample was naive CD4+ T cells sorted from blood. The subset denotes: CD45RA+ positively selected. The receptors shown here come from a man younger than 40 in good health.

The chain carries TRBV5-5 and TRBJ1-2, with no clear D. Germline V gives CDR1 SGHKS, CDR2 YYEKEE (reference sequence). The CDR3 covers 12 residues. V was pared by 2 bases and J by 6 bases, with 8 bases between. CDR3 in amino acids: CASSLSGDGYTF. The DNA of the CDR3 is TGTGCCAGCAGCTTATCAGGAGATGGCTACACCTTC.

The V gene is TRBV19, the J gene TRBJ2-7; D possibly corresponds to TRBD2 (6 bases). V lost 4 bases and J 3 bases, leaving 16 bases between the germline ends. Germline loops: CDR1 LNHDA, CDR2 SQIVND (reference sequence). The CDR3 is made up of 15 amino acids. The chain's CDR3 is CASSNPLAANYEQYF. The CDR3 bases are TGTGCCAGTAGTAATCCACTAGCCGCAAACTACGAGCAGTACTTC.

This sequence joins TRBV7-9 and TRBJ2-1; TRBD2 matches 11 bases. Germline-derived CDR1 and CDR2 are SEHNR and FQNEAQ (reference sequence). The CDR3 extends over 15 amino acids. The junction had 6 bases not matched to a gene; V was cut back by 1 base and J by 10 bases. The CDR3 DNA follows: TGTGCCAGCAGCTTAGGCCTAGCGGGAGGAAAGGAGCAGTTCTTC. Protein sequence: CASSLGLAGGKEQFF.

The gene calls are TRBV7-9 and TRBJ1-2; D unclear. The CDR3 is 16 residues long. Per the germline V gene, CDR1 is SEHNR and CDR2 is FQNEAQ (reference sequence). V was cut by 4 bases and J by 4 bases, with 19 bases left in between. The CDR3 DNA sequence: TGTGCCAGCAGCTCCACGACGGCTAGGCGGTTCTATGGCTACACCTTC. This translates into CASSSTTARRFYGYTF.

This chain joins TRBV5-4 and TRBJ2-7, with D possibly TRBD1 on 5 matching bases. Per the germline V gene, CDR1 is SGHNT and CDR2 is YYREEE (reference sequence). Trimming left V 9 bases short and J 0 bases short, with 13 bases between. The CDR3 is made up of 13 amino acids. The CDR3 DNA follows: TGTGCCATCTCTACAGGTTCCTCCTACGAGCAGTACTTC. It encodes CAISTGSSYEQYF.

V and J are TRBV6-1 and TRBJ1-1; possible D gene TRBD1, 5 bases. CDR3 length: 14 amino acids. The V and J ends lost 2 bases and 6 bases respectively, with 13 bases between them. CDR1 MNHNS and CDR2 SASEGT come from the germline V gene. CDR3 region: CASSEFPGSAEAFF. Written as DNA, the CDR3 is TGTGCCAGCAGTGAATTTCCAGGGAGTGCTGAAGCTTTCTTT.

The rearrangement uses TRBV7-2 and TRBJ1-1, with D uncertain. The germline V gene has CDR1 SGHTA and CDR2 FQGNSA. CDR3 length equals 15 residues. The V gene lost 0 bases and the J gene lost 0 bases, with 8 bases spanning the gap. The chain's CDR3 is CASSLARGLNTEAFF. The CDR3, as DNA: TGTGCCAGCAGCTTAGCGCGAGGATTGAACACTGAAGCTTTCTTT.

V usage is TRBV18 and J usage is TRBJ2-1; 7 bases fit TRBD1. The V and J ends lost 4 bases and 4 bases, in that order; junction bases with no gene match: 7. The CDR3 runs to 15 residues. Germline CDR1 reads KGHSH; CDR2 reads LQKENI. CDR3 coding DNA: TGTGCCAGCTCACTAACAGGGGAAGGATACAATGAGCAGTTCTTC. Translating it yields CASSLTGEGYNEQFF.

J is TRBJ1-3 and V is TRBV15; TRBD1 might be the D (5 bases). The V gene's germline CDR1 is LNHNV and CDR2 YYDKDF (reference sequence). This CDR3 contains 18 residues. Trimming removed 0 bases at V and 0 bases at J, with 15 bases between. The CDR3 region has the DNA TGTGCCACCAGCAGAGATGGCGGGGGACTGAGCTCTGGAAACACCATATATTTT. Translation: CATSRDGGGLSSGNTIYF.

This clone was recorded only once. This chain joins TRBV29-1 and TRBJ2-5; the D is unclear. CDR3 length equals 11 residues. Germline V gene data show CDR1 as SQVTM and CDR2 as ANQGSEA. CDR3 nucleotides: TGCAGTTTTAAGGGCAGGGAGACCCAGTACTTC. The encoded protein is CSFKGRETQYF.

This clone was counted a single time. The chain carries TRBV29-1 and TRBJ2-7; the D is unclear. Per germline, CDR1 SQVTM and CDR2 ANQGSEA. This CDR3 spans 12 amino acids. V lost 7 bases to trimming and J lost 3 bases, with 13 bases between them. The chain's CDR3 is CSALTDIYEQYF. Written as DNA, the CDR3 is TGCAGCGCCCTGACCGACATCTACGAGCAGTACTTC.

The chain uses TRBV6-6 and TRBJ2-7; D possibly corresponds to TRBD2 (5 bases). The CDR3 sequence is 14 residues long. The germline V gene has CDR1 MNHNY and CDR2 SVGAGI (reference sequence). With 5 bases removed from V and 2 bases from J, the gap between germline ends came to 13 bases. CDR3 nucleotide sequence: TGTGCCAGCAGTCTCGACACTAGAACCTACGAGCAGTACTTC. Its protein is CASSLDTRTYEQYF.

The chain combines TRBV5-3 with TRBJ2-7; tentative D call: TRBD2 (6 bases). TRBV5-3 is an ORF; its function is uncertain. Trimming stripped 7 bases from V and 2 bases from J, with 19 bases between. The CDR3 runs to 15 residues. DNA of the CDR3: TGTGCCAGACCCCCCGATGTAGCGGAAACCTACGAGCAGTACTTC. Its protein is CARPPDVAETYEQYF.

The CDR3 here is CASSTTIYEQYF. The CDR3 DNA reads as TGTGCCAGCAGCACTACTATCTACGAGCAGTACTTC. The J gene is TRBJ2-7, the V gene TRBV2; no reliable D call. V lost 6 bases and J lost 3, with 9 bases in between. The CDR3 has 12 amino acids. Germline values: CDR1 SNHLY, CDR2 FYNNEI.

The rearrangement uses TRBV18 and TRBJ2-1; D is perhaps TRBD1 or TRBD2 (5 bases each). The CDR3 consists of 14 residues. Trimming took 1 base from V and 5 from J, leaving 9 bases between them. Germline V gene sequence: CDR1 KGHSH, CDR2 LQKENI. In DNA form, the CDR3 reads TGTGCCAGCTCACCACGTTTGGGGGACAATGAGCAGTTCTTC. Amino acids: CASSPRLGDNEQFF. Full variable domain (missing parts from reference TRBV18 and TRBJ2-1): NAGVMQNPRHLVRRRGQEARLRCSPMKGHSHVYWYRQLPEEGLKFMVYLQKENIIDESGMPKERFSAEFPKEGPSILRIQQVVRGDSAAYFCASSPRLGDNEQFFGPGTRLTVL.

The chain has TRBV9 and TRBJ2-3, with 10 bases that match TRBD2. The length of the CDR3 is 19 residues. The V gene's germline CDR1 is SGDLS and CDR2 YYNGEE. The V segment lost 0 bases and the J segment 6 bases; nucleotides outside the gene matches: 16. DNA for the CDR3: TGTGCCAGCAGCGTAGGGGAAAGAGGGACTAGCGATCTCCGGGATACGCAGTATTTT. This encodes CASSVGERGTSDLRDTQYF.

The chain combines TRBV5-1 with TRBJ2-3; 8 nucleotides line up with TRBD1. The CDR3 spans 14 residues. In germline, CDR1 is SGHRS, CDR2 YFSETQ. The V and J ends lost 4 bases and 5 bases, in that order; junction bases with no gene match: 6. CDR3 in amino acids: CASSAGGGEDTQYF. The CDR3 region has the DNA TGCGCCAGCAGCGCAGGGGGCGGGGAAGATACGCAGTATTTT.

The chain joins TRBV7-9 to TRBJ2-1, with TRBD2 matching over 11 bases. The J segment lost 1 base and the V segment lost 1 base, leaving 9 bases of the junction unmatched. This CDR3 region has 19 residues. CDR1 and CDR2 (germline): SEHNR, FQNEAQ (reference sequence). The CDR3 DNA sequence: TGTGCCAGCAGCTTAGAGGTTAGCGGGAGGGCCGGTTCCTACAATGAGCAGTTCTTC. This sequence encodes CASSLEVSGRAGSYNEQFF.

The V call is TRBV20-1, the J call TRBJ2-2; a possible D gene is TRBD1 (5 bases). Trimming pared 4 bases from V and 7 bases from J, leaving 7 bases between. The CDR3 spans 11 residues. Germline-derived CDR1 and CDR2 are DFQATT and SNEGSKA (reference sequence). The DNA of the CDR3 is TGCAGTGCTACAGGGCGCGGGGAGCTGTTTTTT. It codes for CSATGRGELFF.

The chain carries TRBV7-6 and TRBJ2-7, with unresolved D. The V end lost 5 bases, the J end lost 3 bases, and 17 bases lay between the germline ends. CDR1 and CDR2 (germline): SGHVS, FNYEAQ. This CDR3 contains 15 residues. CDR3 amino acids: CASSPRVSLSYEQYF. In DNA form, the CDR3 reads TGTGCCAGCAGCCCCCGGGTCAGTTTAAGCTACGAGCAGTACTTC.

The rearrangement links TRBV4-3 to TRBJ1-1; 8 bases fit TRBD1. From germline, CDR1 is LGHNA and CDR2 YSLEER. This CDR3 has 16 residues. J lost 0 bases, V lost 0 bases, and 3 bases had no gene match. This CDR3 is CASSQDPTGVNTEAFF. CDR3 nucleotides: TGCGCCAGCAGCCAAGATCCGACAGGGGTGAACACTGAAGCTTTCTTT.

With regard to this clone: An end of the junction differs from the germline gene, which may be a read error. The V and J genes are TRBV5-8 and TRBJ1-5; no definite D call. Germline-derived CDR1 and CDR2 are SGHTS and YDEGEE. The CDR3 extends over 14 amino acids. The CDR3 here is CASSPDGNNQAQHF. CDR3 nucleotides: TGTGCCAGCAGCCCCGACGGAAACAATCAGGCCCAGCATTTT.

V and J are TRBV19 and TRBJ2-7; 8 bases fit TRBD1. The CDR3 sequence is 12 residues long. Trimming cost V 4 bases and J 5 bases; bases outside gene matches: 1. Germline assignment: CDR1 LNHDA and CDR2 SQIVND (reference sequence). CDR3 DNA sequence: TGTGCCAGTAGTACAGGGGGCCACGAGCAGTACTTC. Amino acid sequence: CASSTGGHEQYF.

The chain carries TRBV28 and TRBJ2-1; 7 bases are a match to TRBD2. V shed 4 bases and J 4 bases; nucleotides not matched to a gene: 7. Germline V CDR1 and CDR2: MDHEN, SYDVKM. This CDR3 has 15 residues. The CDR3: CASSWRETVYNEQFF. The CDR3 DNA reads TGTGCCAGCAGTTGGCGGGAGACCGTGTACAATGAGCAGTTCTTC.

The chain has TRBV5-4 and TRBJ2-5; D is ambiguous. The V gene lost 4 bases and the J gene lost 7 bases, with 17 bases spanning the gap. Germline CDR1 and CDR2: SGHNT and YYREEE (reference sequence). CDR3 length: 14 residues. The DNA of the CDR3 is TGTGCCAGCAGCATACCCTCATCACCAGGGACCCAGTACTTC. This translates into CASSIPSSPGTQYF.